This entry lists 31 T cell receptor beta chains sequenced from one sample in a study of cytomegalovirus exposure and HLA in healthy donors. Measured with immunoSEQ multiplex PCR; TCRdb has only the in-frame clones, and not every one. The data hold approximately 58,000 clones, with 85% to 95% observed a single time. The specimen sequenced was PBMCs. The receptors were gathered from a woman between 18 and 30 years old in good health and CMV-seropositive.

This rearrangement joins TRBV7-8 to TRBJ2-7; no clear D. Trimming shortened V by 1 base and J by 4 bases, and 5 bases separated the two germline ends. Germline V gives CDR1 SGHVS, CDR2 FQNEAQ. The CDR3 is made up of 12 amino acids. CDR3: CASSLGRYEQYF. As DNA, the CDR3 is TGTGCCAGCAGCTTAGGGCGGTACGAGCAGTACTTC.

This clone came up once. The chain uses TRBV19 and TRBJ2-3; 7 positions agree with TRBD2. Germline values: CDR1 LNHDA, CDR2 SQIVND (reference sequence). V gave up 6 bases and J gave up 0 bases; unmatched junction bases: 6. This CDR3 contains 15 residues. The CDR3 loop reads CASSLADSSTDTQYF. The CDR3 region has the DNA TGTGCCAGTAGCCTAGCGGATTCTAGCACAGATACGCAGTATTTT.

The CDR3 DNA reads as TGTGCCAGCAGCCCAGGCACTAGCGTCACAGATACGCAGTATTTT. Protein: CASSPGTSVTDTQYF. V and J are TRBV11-2 and TRBJ2-3; 7 bases are a match to TRBD2. V lost 5 bases and J lost 2; bases outside the gene matches: 7. The germline gives CDR1 SGHAT, CDR2 FQNNGV. The length of the CDR3 is 15 residues.

Only a few counts were recorded for this clone. V is TRBV19 and J is TRBJ2-3, with 8 bases fitting TRBD1. This CDR3 is built from 16 residues. V lost 6 bases to trimming and J lost 1 base; unmatched junction nucleotides: 9. In germline, CDR1 is LNHDA, CDR2 SQIVND (reference sequence). DNA of the CDR3: TGTGCCAGTAGGCCTGACTCAGGGGGCGGCACAGATACGCAGTATTTT. Translation: CASRPDSGGGTDTQYF.

The chain has TRBV28 and TRBJ2-4; D possibly corresponds to TRBD2 (5 bases). Trimming took 4 bases from V and 0 from J, leaving 28 bases between them. CDR3 length: 21 amino acids. Germline V gene lookup returns CDR1 MDHEN and CDR2 SYDVKM. CDR3 sequence: CASSSPPGSVASGLAKNIQYF. CDR3 coding DNA: TGTGCCAGCAGTTCCCCCCCAGGCTCCGTGGCAAGTGGACTAGCCAAAAACATTCAGTACTTC.

The chain carries TRBV18 and TRBJ1-2, with TRBD1 matching over 7 bases. The CDR3 runs 14 residues. V shed 5 bases, J shed 8 bases, and the junction held 11 bases outside the gene matches. The germline CDR1 and CDR2 sequences are KGHSH and LQKENI. The chain's CDR3 is CASSKDRPSGGYTF. The CDR3 DNA sequence: TGTGCCAGCTCAAAGGACAGGCCCTCCGGGGGCTACACCTTC.

The gene calls are TRBV7-9 and TRBJ1-3, with 9 bases identical to TRBD1. This CDR3 comprises 16 residues. The junction had 4 bases not matched to a gene; V was cut back by 4 bases and J by 0 bases. In germline, CDR1 is SEHNR, CDR2 FQNEAQ (reference sequence). CDR3 nucleotide sequence: TGTGCCAGCAGCTCGGGGACAGGGAGCTCTGGAAACACCATATATTTT. Its translation is CASSSGTGSSGNTIYF. Full variable domain (rest looked up from reference TRBV7-9 and TRBJ1-3): DTGVSQNPRHKITKRGQNVTFRCDPISEHNRLYWYRQTLGQGPEFLTYFQNEAQLEKSRLLSDRFSAERPKGSFSTLEIQRTEQGDSAMYLCASSSGTGSSGNTIYFGEGSWLTVV.

J is TRBJ1-6 and V is TRBV19, with a weak D call TRBD1 (6 bases). The V gene lost 4 bases and the J gene lost 0 bases, with 7 bases spanning the gap. The CDR3 runs to 15 residues. The germline V gene encodes CDR1 LNHDA and CDR2 SQIVND (reference sequence). CDR3 sequence: CASSNRDSYNSPLHF. For the CDR3, the DNA is TGTGCCAGTAGTAACAGGGACTCCTATAATTCACCCCTCCACTTT.

The chain employs TRBV7-2 and TRBJ2-3; 8 bases match TRBD2. V was clipped by 2 bases and J by 1 base; unmatched bases: 5. Germline lookup yields CDR1 SGHTA and CDR2 FQGNSA. The CDR3 is 16 amino acids. The CDR3 bases are TGTGCCAGCAGCTTATTCCTAGCGGGCGGCACAGATACGCAGTATTTT. Translation: CASSLFLAGGTDTQYF.

The chain joins TRBV27 to TRBJ2-1; D ambiguous. Trimming pared 2 bases from V and 10 bases from J, leaving 18 bases between. Germline assignment: CDR1 MNHEY and CDR2 SMNVEV (reference sequence). The CDR3 has 15 amino acids. This CDR3 reads CASSLISSPYREQFF. In DNA, the CDR3 is TGTGCCAGCAGTTTAATTTCCAGTCCTTACCGAGAGCAGTTCTTC.

The genes are TRBV30 and TRBJ2-1, with TRBD2 identical over 8 bases. This CDR3 comprises 14 residues. After removal of 1 base from V and 3 bases from J, the junction contained 2 bases not matched to a gene. CDR1 is GTSNPN and CDR2 is SVGIG in the germline V gene (reference sequence). For the CDR3, the DNA is TGTGCCTGGAGTGGGCTAGCGGGCTACAATGAGCAGTTCTTC. It codes for CAWSGLAGYNEQFF.

CDR3 amino acids: CAISEVGEPSNQPQHF. The DNA of the CDR3 is TGTGCCATCAGTGAGGTCGGGGAACCCAGCAATCAGCCCCAGCATTTT. This sequence joins TRBV10-3 and TRBJ1-5; D uncertain. Trimming removed 2 bases at V and 1 base at J, with 12 bases between. The germline CDR1 and CDR2 sequences are ENHRY and SYGVKD. The CDR3 has 16 residues.

CDR3: CASSLNTGRVQSPLHF. CDR3 sequence (DNA): TGTGCCAGCAGCTTAAATACCGGGCGGGTACAATCACCCCTCCACTTT. The gene calls are TRBV13 and TRBJ1-6, with unresolved D. The germline CDR1 and CDR2 sequences are PRHDT and FYEKMQ (reference sequence). V shed 2 bases and J shed 10 bases, with 18 bases lying between them. CDR3 length: 16 amino acids.

A single count supports this clone. The rearrangement links TRBV28 to TRBJ2-7, with D possibly being TRBD1 (5 bases). The CDR3 is 14 amino acids. The germline V gene has CDR1 MDHEN and CDR2 SYDVKM. Trimming stripped 1 base from V and 4 bases from J, with 11 bases between. The DNA of the CDR3 is TGTGCCAGCAGTTTATCAGGGCTCCAATACGAGCAGTACTTC. It encodes CASSLSGLQYEQYF.

V usage is TRBV7-9 and J usage is TRBJ2-7; a weak D match, TRBD2 (6 bases). This CDR3 is built from 15 residues. Trimming took 1 base from V and 0 from J, leaving 10 bases between them. Germline V gives CDR1 SEHNR, CDR2 FQNEAQ (reference sequence). CDR3 residues: CASSLVGGISYEQYF. In DNA form, the CDR3 reads TGTGCCAGCAGCTTAGTTGGCGGGATCTCCTACGAGCAGTACTTC.

The chain employs TRBV18 and TRBJ1-2; no firm D call. The germline V and J ends were trimmed by 3 bases and 7 bases, with 12 bases remaining between them. CDR1 and CDR2 from the germline V gene are KGHSH and LQKENI. The length of the CDR3 is 13 residues. The CDR3 protein is CASSPPERRGYTF. For the CDR3, the DNA is TGTGCCAGCTCACCCCCCGAGAGGCGTGGCTACACCTTC.

The chain couples TRBV7-2 to TRBJ1-3; D perhaps matches TRBD1 (5 bases). Germline V gene lookup returns CDR1 SGHTA and CDR2 FQGNSA. The CDR3 has 12 residues. Trimming cost V 4 bases and J 6 bases, with 7 bases left between them. The DNA for the CDR3 is TGTGCCAGCAGCTCGGGGGTAAACACCATATATTTT. Encoded protein: CASSSGVNTIYF. The full variable domain, with the rest looked up from reference TRBV7-2 and TRBJ1-3, is GAGVSQSPSNKVTEKGKDVELRCDPISGHTALYWYRQSLGQGLEFLIYFQGNSAPDKSGLPSDRFSAERTGGSVSTLTIQRTQQEDSAVYLCASSSGVNTIYFGEGSWLTVV.

The chain couples TRBV2 to TRBJ2-5; 8 positions agree with TRBD2. The germline V gene has CDR1 SNHLY and CDR2 FYNNEI. V shed 2 bases, J shed 2 bases, and the junction held 16 bases outside the gene matches. The CDR3 consists of 19 residues. The CDR3 loop reads CASSELWTSTGTGQETQYF. For the CDR3, the DNA is TGTGCCAGCAGTGAATTGTGGACTAGCACCGGAACTGGGCAAGAGACCCAGTACTTC. Drawing the rest from reference TRBV2 and TRBJ2-5, the complete variable domain is EPEVTQTPSHQVTQMGQEVILRCVPISNHLYFYWYRQILGQKVEFLVSFYNNEISEKSEIFDDQFSVERPDGSNFTLKIRSTKLEDSAMYFCASSELWTSTGTGQETQYFGPGTRLLVL.

The count of this clone is one. This chain uses TRBV6-1 with TRBJ2-1, with 13 bases that match TRBD2. Germline CDR1 reads MNHNS; CDR2 reads SASEGT. This CDR3 is 14 amino acids long. Trimming removed 4 bases from V and 10 bases from J; junction bases left unmatched: 4. The CDR3 DNA follows: TGTGCCAGCAGTGGACTAGCGGGAGGTCGCGAGCAGTTCTTC. Its protein is CASSGLAGGREQFF.

This clone was counted a single time. The CDR3 region is CASPGQENTEAFF. CDR3 DNA sequence: TGTGCCAGCCCGGGACAGGAAAATACTGAAGCTTTCTTT. The chain is built from TRBV13 and TRBJ1-1; 8 nucleotides align to TRBD1. The CDR3 sequence is 13 residues long. With 8 bases clipped from V and 5 bases from J, the junction kept 7 bases outside the gene matches. Germline CDR1 is PRHDT and CDR2 is FYEKMQ (reference sequence).

The chain carries TRBV2 and TRBJ2-1, with 7 bases lining up with TRBD2. Looked up from germline, CDR1 is SNHLY and CDR2 is FYNNEI. The CDR3 has 13 amino acids. The V gene end was trimmed by 10 bases and the J gene end by 6 bases; junction bases not matched to a gene: 9. CDR3: CATRAGFRNEQFF. CDR3 DNA sequence: TGTGCCACCCGAGCGGGGTTTCGCAATGAGCAGTTCTTC.

This chain uses TRBV10-1 with TRBJ1-4; D is unresolved. The CDR3 is made up of 15 amino acids. Germline V lookup: CDR1 WNHNN, CDR2 SYGVQD (reference sequence). Trimming stripped 3 bases from V and 3 bases from J, with 11 bases between. The chain's CDR3 is CASSELAGPNEKLFF. CDR3 in DNA: TGCGCCAGCAGTGAATTGGCTGGGCCTAATGAAAAACTGTTTTTT.

The V call is TRBV2, the J call TRBJ2-1; 9 bases agree with TRBD1. The CDR3 totals 14 residues. V trimming: 6 bases; J trimming: 7 bases; junction bases outside the gene matches: 7. Germline V gene sequence: CDR1 SNHLY, CDR2 FYNNEI. CDR3 sequence (DNA): TGTGCCAGCAGGAGGACAGGGGCTAGGAATGAGCAGTTCTTC. This codes for CASRRTGARNEQFF. Full variable domain (rest looked up from reference TRBV2 and TRBJ2-1): EPEVTQTPSHQVTQMGQEVILRCVPISNHLYFYWYRQILGQKVEFLVSFYNNEISEKSEIFDDQFSVERPDGSNFTLKIRSTKLEDSAMYFCASRRTGARNEQFFGPGTRLTVL.

The rearrangement uses TRBV4-1 and TRBJ2-3, with 8 bases that match TRBD2. This CDR3 has 15 amino acids. After removal of 4 bases from V and 3 bases from J, the junction contained 6 bases not matched to a gene. CDR1 is MGHRA, CDR2 YSYEKL, per germline. The CDR3 nucleotides are TGCGCCAGCAGCCGACAGCGGGAGCGGACAGATACGCAGTATTTT. Protein product: CASSRQRERTDTQYF.

V is TRBV12-5 and J is TRBJ1-1, with TRBD1 matching over 7 bases. Germline trimming cut 6 bases from V and 4 bases from J; bases unmatched to any gene: 5. The CDR3 is made up of 13 amino acids. CDR1 is LGHNT and CDR2 is FRNRAP in the germline V gene. In DNA form, the CDR3 reads TGTGCTAGTGGCCCACAGGGGCTCACTGAAGCTTTCTTT. The encoded protein is CASGPQGLTEAFF.

This chain joins TRBV29-1 and TRBJ2-7; 7 nucleotides line up with TRBD2. This CDR3 has 11 residues. CDR1 SQVTM and CDR2 ANQGSEA come from the germline V gene. The ends lost 5 bases at V and 7 bases at J; junction bases unmatched: 5. The CDR3 loop reads CSVILASEQYF. As DNA, the CDR3 is TGCAGCGTTATACTAGCGTCTGAGCAGTACTTC.

The CDR3 coding sequence is TGCGCCAGCAGCTCAGGTCTCGGGGAGGAGACCCAGTACTTC. It specifies CASSSGLGEETQYF. V is TRBV5-1 and J is TRBJ2-5; D might be TRBD2 (5 bases). The germline gives CDR1 SGHRS, CDR2 YFSETQ. Deletions cut 3 bases from V and 5 bases from J, with 14 bases between. The CDR3 runs 14 residues.

The chain is built from TRBV28 and TRBJ2-5; tentatively, D is TRBD2 (5 bases). The CDR3 loop spans 17 amino acids. V was shortened by 5 bases and J by 4 bases, with 23 bases between the two germline ends. In germline, CDR1 is MDHEN, CDR2 SYDVKM. As DNA, the CDR3 is TGTGCCAGCAGTCTACCCGATTGGCCTAGCCGACGAGAGACCCAGTACTTC. Translation gives CASSLPDWPSRRETQYF.

J is TRBJ2-5 and V is TRBV7-3, with D maybe TRBD1 (6 bases). Germline V gene data show CDR1 as SGHTA and CDR2 as FQGTGA. The ends were cut back, 2 bases at V and 5 bases at J, with 9 bases in the middle. The CDR3 runs to 13 residues. The CDR3 here is CASSLGGSETQYF. The DNA of the CDR3 is TGTGCCAGCAGCTTAGGGGGCTCGGAGACCCAGTACTTC.

Written as DNA, the CDR3 is TGTGCCAGCAGTCGGCGGATCAGGGACTATGGCTACACCTTC. Translation: CASSRRIRDYGYTF. This chain uses TRBV28 with TRBJ1-2; D is perhaps TRBD1 (5 bases). The CDR3 totals 14 residues. Trimming left V 5 bases short and J 3 bases short, with 13 bases between. Per germline, CDR1 MDHEN and CDR2 SYDVKM.

The table lists this clone with a few counts. The chain links TRBV7-2 to TRBJ1-2; 7 bases line up with TRBD1. J lost 2 bases, V lost 5 bases, and 8 bases had no gene match. This CDR3 is built from 15 residues. CDR1 and CDR2 (germline): SGHTA, FQGNSA. The CDR3: CASSRSRDRNYGYTF. The CDR3 DNA reads TGTGCCAGCAGCCGATCCCGGGACAGAAACTATGGCTACACCTTC.